The 10 T cell receptor beta chains below all came from one sample that was sequenced in a study of CXCR3-negative and CXCR3-positive naive CD8 T cells. The study made its TRB cDNA libraries by 5' RACE, adding UMI labels. One entry per CDR3 protein, without DNA, is what TCRdb gives after re-calling the 5' RACE reads. This sample contains some 130,000 distinct CDR3 sequences. Sequencing was done on a sample of naive CXCR3- CD8+ T cells from blood. This sample's subset: CD45RO-CCR7+CD27+CD95- naive CD8+ T cells lacking CXCR3 (TNR3-). These receptor sequences come from a human donor in good health. Some clones in this sample may be carry-over from other donors' samples.

This chain connects TRBV5-4 to TRBJ2-7; the TCRdb D gene call, TRBD2, has no DNA to confirm it. The CDR3 loop spans 14 amino acids. In germline, CDR1 is SGHNT, CDR2 YYREEE (reference sequence). CDR3 residues: CASSISGSTYEQYF.

V gene TRBV7-9 combines with J gene TRBJ1-2; no DNA is available, so the TRBD1 call from TCRdb remains unchecked. There are 16 residues in the CDR3. Germline V gives CDR1 SEHNR, CDR2 FQNEAQ (reference sequence). CDR3 residues: CASSPRSEGGNYGYTF.

J is TRBJ2-7 and V is TRBV29-1; TCRdb lists TRBD1, though no DNA is available to test this call. Germline V lookup: CDR1 SQVTM, CDR2 ANQGSEA. This CDR3 region has 13 residues. CDR3: CSVEVPHAYEQYF.

This rearrangement joins TRBV5-5 to TRBJ2-1; with no DNA, the TCRdb D assignment of TRBD1 cannot be verified. This CDR3 region has 16 residues. Germline V gives CDR1 SGHKS, CDR2 YYEKEE (reference sequence). The CDR3 sequence is CASSLSLMWGANEQFF.

The chain carries TRBV18 and TRBJ1-1; without DNA, the TCRdb call of TRBD1 cannot be checked. CDR1 is KGHSH, CDR2 LQKENI, per germline. The CDR3 runs to 14 residues. The CDR3 protein is CASSPGTGNTEAFF.

The genes are TRBV12-3 or TRBV12-4 and TRBJ2-1; TCRdb selects TRBD1, and the lack of DNA leaves this call unchecked. The CDR3 is made up of 14 amino acids. CDR3 sequence reads: CASSLAAPFDEQFF.

The gene calls are TRBV20-1 and TRBJ2-1; checking the TCRdb D call of TRBD1 is not possible without DNA. This CDR3 region has 14 residues. Germline CDR1 and CDR2: DFQATT and SNEGSKA (reference sequence). CDR3 sequence: CSARDYLRGEQQFF.

The CDR3 is CASSQHLTGGAEETQYF. The V call is TRBV7-8, the J call TRBJ2-5; TCRdb reports TRBD1, a call that lacks DNA to check it against. The CDR3 is 17 residues long. From germline, CDR1 is SGHVS and CDR2 FQNEAQ.

The CDR3 sequence is CSVVGQGSDGYTF. This rearrangement joins TRBV29-1 to TRBJ1-2; TCRdb selects TRBD1, and the lack of DNA leaves this call unchecked. Germline V gene sequence: CDR1 SQVTM, CDR2 ANQGSEA. The CDR3 is 13 amino acids. Based on the CDR3 plus reference TRBV29-1 and TRBJ1-2, the full variable domain is SAVISQKPSRDICQRGTSLTIQCQVDSQVTMMFWYRQQPGQSLTLIATANQGSEATYESGFVIDKFPISRPNLTFSTLTVSNMSPEDSSIYLCSVVGQGSDGYTFGSGTRLTVV.

V usage is TRBV27 and J usage is TRBJ2-7; there is no DNA to check the TCRdb D call of TRBD2. The germline V gene has CDR1 MNHEY and CDR2 SMNVEV (reference sequence). The CDR3 spans 13 residues. CDR3 sequence reads: CASSPHPANEQYF.